These 7 T cell receptor beta chains originate from one sample sequenced in a study of cytomegalovirus exposure and HLA in healthy donors. The PCR employed 60 Vbeta primers together with 13 Jbeta primers. The data were produced by immunoSEQ multiplex PCR, yet TCRdb's version contains in-frame clones alone and is incomplete. The data hold around 300,000 clones, with 65% to 85% observed a single time. Sample: PBMCs. Every receptor here comes from a female donor in good health and CMV-seronegative.

The chain is built from TRBV4-1 and TRBJ2-2, with 9 bases that match TRBD1. The junction had 6 bases not matched to a gene; V was cut back by 3 bases and J by 7 bases. Germline V gene data show CDR1 as MGHRA and CDR2 as YSYEKL. The CDR3 has 15 residues. The CDR3 protein is CASSQTGTGIGELFF. The CDR3 nucleotides are TGCGCCAGCAGCCAGACCGGGACAGGGATCGGGGAGCTGTTTTTT.

The chain has TRBV27 and TRBJ1-6; 8 nucleotides align to TRBD1. Germline CDR1 MNHEY, CDR2 SMNVEV (reference sequence). This CDR3 is built from 15 residues. Trimming removed 3 bases from V and 9 bases from J; junction bases left unmatched: 7. CDR3 loop: CASSFGQGAGSPLHF. The DNA of the CDR3 is TGTGCCAGCAGTTTTGGGCAGGGGGCAGGTTCACCCCTCCACTTT.

This sequence joins TRBV14 and TRBJ2-7; tentatively, D is TRBD1 (6 bases). V was trimmed by 0 bases and J by 3 bases, leaving 12 bases between them. CDR1 and CDR2 (germline): SGHDN, FVKESK. This CDR3 has 15 residues. The CDR3 coding sequence is TGTGCCAGCAGCCAAGACCGGACAGCATACTACGAGCAGTACTTC. Encoded protein: CASSQDRTAYYEQYF.

This clone was detected once. The chain combines TRBV12-5 with TRBJ2-1; 10 nucleotides match TRBD2. V was clipped by 0 bases and J by 5 bases; unmatched bases: 7. The CDR3 length is 17 residues. Germline CDR1 LGHNT, CDR2 FRNRAP. CDR3 bases: TGTGCTAGTGGTTTGGTACTAGCGGGGAGTGGGGACAATGAGCAGTTCTTC. Its translation: CASGLVLAGSGDNEQFF.

This clone was counted a single time. The chain combines TRBV19 with TRBJ1-2; 9 bases map to TRBD1. This CDR3 comprises 14 residues. Trimming removed 4 bases from V and 4 bases from J; junction bases left unmatched: 4. From germline, CDR1 is LNHDA and CDR2 SQIVND (reference sequence). CDR3 sequence reads: CASSTGTGSYGYTF. The CDR3 DNA reads as TGTGCCAGTAGTACTGGGACAGGGAGCTATGGCTACACCTTC.

This clone was detected only a few times. The chain couples TRBV6-1 to TRBJ1-5, with a tentative D call TRBD1 (5 bases). The germline V gene has CDR1 MNHNS and CDR2 SASEGT. The CDR3 is 14 residues long. V was clipped by 6 bases and J by 2 bases, with 11 bases between them. CDR3 residues: CASRETVGNQPQHF. Here the CDR3 DNA reads TGTGCCAGCAGAGAGACAGTTGGCAATCAGCCCCAGCATTTT.

The chain carries TRBV10-1 and TRBJ2-7, with 8 positions matching TRBD1. The CDR3 consists of 13 residues. V trimming: 5 bases; J trimming: 6 bases; junction bases outside the gene matches: 6. Germline V gene lookup returns CDR1 WNHNN and CDR2 SYGVQD (reference sequence). The CDR3 loop is CASSQDRVGEQYF. DNA for the CDR3: TGCGCCAGCAGTCAGGACAGGGTAGGCGAGCAGTACTTC.